Each of the 11 T cell receptor beta chains below was sequenced from the same sample in a study of blood T cell repertoires in COVID-19. Sequencing was performed with immunoSEQ multiplex PCR; in TCRdb, only in-frame clones are kept and a portion is missing. The data show some 83,000 clones, approximately 89% seen once. Sequencing used peripheral blood. The receptor set was obtained from a man aged 50-60 years with acute or convalescent COVID-19.

V usage is TRBV29-1 and J usage is TRBJ2-1; TRBD2 matches at 12 bases. This CDR3 spans 18 amino acids. Germline V gene sequence: CDR1 SQVTM, CDR2 ANQGSEA. V dropped 5 bases and J dropped 3; count of bases not matched to a gene: 14. Here the CDR3 reads CSVPLLAGGREYYNEQFF. The CDR3 nucleotides are TGCAGCGTTCCTCTCCTAGCGGGAGGGCGGGAATACTACAATGAGCAGTTCTTC.

The CDR3 DNA reads as TGTGCCAGCAGTTTATGGGGGACAGGGCTACGGGAGACCCAGTACTTC. Translating it yields CASSLWGTGLRETQYF. The genes are TRBV27 and TRBJ2-5; 9 bases fit TRBD1. The germline CDR1 and CDR2 sequences are MNHEY and SMNVEV (reference sequence). The CDR3 extends over 16 amino acids. The trim removed 1 base at V and 5 bases at J, leaving 8 bases unmatched.

This clone was detected only a few times. The J gene is TRBJ2-7, the V gene TRBV27; 11 nucleotides match TRBD2. The CDR3 consists of 18 residues. Germline V gene sequence: CDR1 MNHEY, CDR2 SMNVEV (reference sequence). V lost 5 bases to trimming and J lost 5 bases; unmatched junction nucleotides: 17. CDR3 bases: TGTGCCAGCAGTCCCCTGGTACTAGCGGGAGTTGTGGGGAACGAGCAGTACTTC. It specifies CASSPLVLAGVVGNEQYF.

The genes are TRBV4-1 and TRBJ1-4; D unresolved. The CDR3 totals 15 residues. Trimming took off 1 base at V and 8 bases at J, with 14 bases between the two ends. Germline lookup yields CDR1 MGHRA and CDR2 YSYEKL. The CDR3 DNA reads TGCGCCAGCAGCCAAGTTTCGGGGATTGAAGAAAAACTGTTTTTT. This translates into CASSQVSGIEEKLFF.

This clone was observed once. V is TRBV7-9 and J is TRBJ1-4; a possible D gene is TRBD1 (5 bases). The germline gives CDR1 SEHNR, CDR2 FQNEAQ (reference sequence). The CDR3 is made up of 15 amino acids. The V and J ends lost 3 bases and 0 bases respectively, with 8 bases between them. This CDR3 reads CASSLTAATNEKLFF. DNA for the CDR3: TGTGCCAGCAGCTTGACAGCTGCAACTAATGAAAAACTGTTTTTT.

The genes are TRBV12-3 or TRBV12-4 and TRBJ2-1; D perhaps matches TRBD2 (6 bases). The CDR3 length is 11 residues. V gave up 6 bases and J gave up 10 bases, with 10 bases separating them. In DNA form, the CDR3 reads TGTGCCAGCAGCCCTGGAGGGGAGCAGTTCTTC. Amino acid sequence: CASSPGGEQFF.

The chain recombines TRBV7-9 with TRBJ2-1; the D gene is possibly TRBD1 (6 bases). Germline V gives CDR1 SEHNR, CDR2 FQNEAQ (reference sequence). The CDR3 is 13 residues long. V dropped 6 bases and J dropped 9 bases, with 15 bases sitting between them. The CDR3 DNA reads TGTGCCAGCAGAACTACAGGGTTCGGTGAGCAGTTCTTC. Translating gives CASRTTGFGEQFF.

The J gene is TRBJ1-5, the V gene TRBV28; 8 positions agree with TRBD1. The germline V gene encodes CDR1 MDHEN and CDR2 SYDVKM. After removal of 7 bases from V and 0 bases from J, the junction contained 14 bases not matched to a gene. This CDR3 comprises 18 residues. Written as DNA, the CDR3 is TGTGCCAGCAAGTCAAGGGGACAGGAACTGATTAGCAATCAGCCCCAGCATTTT. Protein: CASKSRGQELISNQPQHF.

V gene TRBV6-5 combines with J gene TRBJ2-7; 9 positions agree with TRBD2. V lost 6 bases and J lost 2; bases outside the gene matches: 5. Germline V CDR1 and CDR2: MNHEY, SVGAGI. CDR3 length equals 14 residues. The CDR3 spells CASRRAGGAYEQYF. The CDR3 DNA follows: TGTGCCAGCAGAAGAGCGGGAGGCGCCTACGAGCAGTACTTC.

V is TRBV3-1 (or the pseudogene TRBV3-2) and J is TRBJ1-1; unclear D gene. Looked up from germline, CDR1 is LGHDT and CDR2 is YNNKEL (reference sequence). This CDR3 contains 14 residues. V was shortened by 1 base and J by 4 bases, with 10 bases between the two germline ends. Here the CDR3 DNA reads TGTGCCAGCAGCCAAGGGCAGGTTCGCACTGAAGCTTTCTTT. This sequence encodes CASSQGQVRTEAFF.

This chain connects TRBV2 to TRBJ2-1; 7 positions match TRBD2. Germline V gene sequence: CDR1 SNHLY, CDR2 FYNNEI. The V segment lost 8 bases and the J segment 5 bases; nucleotides outside the gene matches: 15. This CDR3 region has 16 residues. The chain's CDR3 is CASAQEGVAGNNEQFF. The CDR3 DNA reads TGTGCCAGCGCCCAGGAGGGAGTAGCGGGCAACAATGAGCAGTTCTTC. Based on the CDR3 plus reference TRBV2 and TRBJ2-1, the full variable domain is EPEVTQTPSHQVTQMGQEVILRCVPISNHLYFYWYRQILGQKVEFLVSFYNNEISEKSEIFDDQFSVERPDGSNFTLKIRSTKLEDSAMYFCASAQEGVAGNNEQFFGPGTRLTVL.